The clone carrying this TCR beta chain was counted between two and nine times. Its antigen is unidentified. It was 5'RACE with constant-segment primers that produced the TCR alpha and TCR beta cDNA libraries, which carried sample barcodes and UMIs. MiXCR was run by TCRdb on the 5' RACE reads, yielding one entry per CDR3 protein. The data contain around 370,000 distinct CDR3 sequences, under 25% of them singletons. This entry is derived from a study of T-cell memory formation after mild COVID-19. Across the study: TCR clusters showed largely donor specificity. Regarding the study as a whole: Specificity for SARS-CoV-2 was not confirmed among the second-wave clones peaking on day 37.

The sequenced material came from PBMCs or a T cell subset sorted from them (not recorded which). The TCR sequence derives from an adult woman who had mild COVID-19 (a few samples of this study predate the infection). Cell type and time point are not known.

The DNA for the CDR3 is TGCGCCAGCAGCGAAGAACTAGCGGGAGGAATAGATACGCAGTATTTT. This sequence encodes CASSEELAGGIDTQYF. The chain is built from TRBV5-1 and TRBJ2-3, with TRBD2 matching over 12 bases. Germline-derived CDR1 and CDR2 are SGHRS and YFSETQ. The CDR3 extends over 16 amino acids. J lost 5 bases, V lost 4 bases, and 8 bases had no gene match.